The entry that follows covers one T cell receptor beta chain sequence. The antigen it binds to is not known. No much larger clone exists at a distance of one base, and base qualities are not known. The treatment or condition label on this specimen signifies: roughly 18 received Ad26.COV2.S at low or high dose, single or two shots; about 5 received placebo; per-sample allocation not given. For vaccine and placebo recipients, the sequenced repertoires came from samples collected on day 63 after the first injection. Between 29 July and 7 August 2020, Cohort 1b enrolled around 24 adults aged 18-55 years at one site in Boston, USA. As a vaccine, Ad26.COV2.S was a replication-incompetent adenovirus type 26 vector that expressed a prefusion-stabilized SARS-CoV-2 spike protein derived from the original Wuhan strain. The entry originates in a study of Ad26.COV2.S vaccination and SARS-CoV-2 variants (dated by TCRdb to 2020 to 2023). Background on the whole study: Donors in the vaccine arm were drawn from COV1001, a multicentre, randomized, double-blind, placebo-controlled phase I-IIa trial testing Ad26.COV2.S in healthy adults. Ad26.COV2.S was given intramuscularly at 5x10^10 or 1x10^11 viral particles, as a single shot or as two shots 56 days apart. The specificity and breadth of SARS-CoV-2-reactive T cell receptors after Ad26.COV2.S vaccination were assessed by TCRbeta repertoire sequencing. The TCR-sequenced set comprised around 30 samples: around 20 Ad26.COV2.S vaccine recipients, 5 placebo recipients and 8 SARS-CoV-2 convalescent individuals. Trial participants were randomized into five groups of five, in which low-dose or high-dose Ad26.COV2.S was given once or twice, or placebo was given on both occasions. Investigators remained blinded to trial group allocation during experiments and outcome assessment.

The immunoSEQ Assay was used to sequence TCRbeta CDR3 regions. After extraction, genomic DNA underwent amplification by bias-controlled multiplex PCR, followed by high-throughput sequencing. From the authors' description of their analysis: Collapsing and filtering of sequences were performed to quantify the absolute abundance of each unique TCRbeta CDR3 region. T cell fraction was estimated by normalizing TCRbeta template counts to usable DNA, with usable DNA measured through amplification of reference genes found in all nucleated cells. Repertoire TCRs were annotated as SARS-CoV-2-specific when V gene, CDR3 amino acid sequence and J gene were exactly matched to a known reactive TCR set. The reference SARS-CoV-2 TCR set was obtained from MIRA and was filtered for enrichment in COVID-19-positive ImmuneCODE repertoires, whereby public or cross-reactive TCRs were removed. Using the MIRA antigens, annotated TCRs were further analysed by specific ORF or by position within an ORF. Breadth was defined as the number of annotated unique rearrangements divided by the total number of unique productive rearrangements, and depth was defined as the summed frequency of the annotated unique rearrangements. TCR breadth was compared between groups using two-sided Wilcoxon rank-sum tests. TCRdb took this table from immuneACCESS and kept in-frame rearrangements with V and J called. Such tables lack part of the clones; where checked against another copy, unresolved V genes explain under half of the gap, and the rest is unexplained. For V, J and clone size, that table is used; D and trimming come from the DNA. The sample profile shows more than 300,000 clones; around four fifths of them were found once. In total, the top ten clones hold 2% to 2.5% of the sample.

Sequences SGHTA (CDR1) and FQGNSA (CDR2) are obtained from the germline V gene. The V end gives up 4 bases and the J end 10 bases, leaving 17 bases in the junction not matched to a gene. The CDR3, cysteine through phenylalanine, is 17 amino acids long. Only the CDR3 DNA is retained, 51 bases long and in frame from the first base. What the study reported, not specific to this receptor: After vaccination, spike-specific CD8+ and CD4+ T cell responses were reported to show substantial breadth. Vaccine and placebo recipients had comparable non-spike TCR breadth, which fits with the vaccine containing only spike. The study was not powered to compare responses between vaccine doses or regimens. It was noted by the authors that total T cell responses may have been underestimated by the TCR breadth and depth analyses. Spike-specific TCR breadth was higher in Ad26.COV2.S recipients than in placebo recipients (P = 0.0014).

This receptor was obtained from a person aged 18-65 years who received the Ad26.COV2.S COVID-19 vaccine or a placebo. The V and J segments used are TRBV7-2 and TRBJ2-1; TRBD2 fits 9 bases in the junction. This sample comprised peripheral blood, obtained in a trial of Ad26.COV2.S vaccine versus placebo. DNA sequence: TGTGCCAGCAGCTCCCTACCGTGGCGGGGGGGCTTCGGGGAGCAGTTCTTC. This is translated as CASSSLPWRGGFGEQFF.